This T cell receptor (beta chain) was documented in a study of blood T cell repertoires in COVID-19. Turning to the study itself: The United States, Italy and Spain provided the acute and convalescent COVID-19 samples. The cDNA or gDNA used as material had been derived from T cells, B-cell-depleted T cells, or PBMCs.

This clone was seen only a few times. This same CDR3 is encoded by further DNA sequences in the sample. CDR3 length: 14 residues. The ends lost 1 base at V and 3 bases at J; junction bases unmatched: 3. Germline lookup yields CDR1 SGHTA and CDR2 FQGNSA. Assay: immunoSEQ multiplex PCR; the TCRdb copy retains only in-frame clones and omits some. This sample has about 120,000 clones, with approximately 80% found just once. Material: peripheral blood. The origin of this receptor is a human donor in a cohort sampled during active COVID-19. The chain is built from TRBV7-2 and TRBJ2-7; the match to TRBD2 covers 7 bases. The CDR3 region has the DNA TGTGCCAGCAGCTTAGGGGGCGGGAGCTACGAGCAGTACTTC. It is translated as CASSLGGGSYEQYF.